This TCR beta chain was retrieved from a study of CD8 T cells in Susac syndrome. It was treatment-naive patients with stable or active relapsing-remitting disease who made up the multiple sclerosis controls. Germline V CDR1 and CDR2: SGHVS, FNYEAQ. The CDR3 length is 20 residues. V shed 3 bases, J shed 0 bases, and the junction held 19 bases outside the gene matches. Random hexamers were used to reverse transcribe the RNA input (0.5 to 1 ug). Amplification of TCR beta CDR3 across 54 Vbeta and 13 Jbeta was performed with immunoSEQ multiplex PCR. TCRdb fed the immunoSEQ multiplex PCR reads into MiXCR, producing one record per CDR3 protein. The profile shows 250,000 to 300,000 distinct CDR3 sequences, around 85% of them singletons.

The clonotype originates from a human donor with multiple sclerosis. Sequencing was done on a sample of CD8+ T cells from PBMCs. This chain connects TRBV7-6 to TRBJ1-1; 7 nucleotides line up with TRBD1. CDR3 bases: TGTGCCAGCAGCTTCTACTCAAGTATCGCGGGACAGCACATGAACACTGAAGCTTTCTTT. This codes for CASSFYSSIAGQHMNTEAFF. Filled out from reference TRBV7-6 and TRBJ1-1, the complete variable domain reads GAGVSQSPRYKVTKRGQDVALRCDPISGHVSLYWYRQALGQGPEFLTYFNYEAQQDKSGLPNDRFSAERPEGSISTLTIQRTEQRDSAMYRCASSFYSSIAGQHMNTEAFFGQGTRLTVV.